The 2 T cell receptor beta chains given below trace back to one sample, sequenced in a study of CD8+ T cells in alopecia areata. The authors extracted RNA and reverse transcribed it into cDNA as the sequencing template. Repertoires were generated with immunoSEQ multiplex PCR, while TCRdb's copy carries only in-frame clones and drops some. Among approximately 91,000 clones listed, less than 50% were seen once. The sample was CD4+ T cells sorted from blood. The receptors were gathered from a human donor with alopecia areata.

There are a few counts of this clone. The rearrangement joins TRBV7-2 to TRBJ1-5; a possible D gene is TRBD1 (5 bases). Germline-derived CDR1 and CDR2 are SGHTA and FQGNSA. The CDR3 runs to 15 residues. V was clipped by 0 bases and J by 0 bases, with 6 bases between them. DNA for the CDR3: TGTGCCAGCAGCTTAGCAGGGGATAGCAATCAGCCCCAGCATTTT. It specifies CASSLAGDSNQPQHF.

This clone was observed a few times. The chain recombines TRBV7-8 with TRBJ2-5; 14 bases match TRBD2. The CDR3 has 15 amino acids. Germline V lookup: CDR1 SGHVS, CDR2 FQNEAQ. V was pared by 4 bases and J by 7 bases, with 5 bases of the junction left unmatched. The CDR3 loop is CASSSRTSGRWTQYF. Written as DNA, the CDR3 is TGTGCCAGCAGCTCCAGGACTAGCGGGAGGTGGACCCAGTACTTC.